This paragraph covers one TCR beta chain sequence. Donors were grouped by their self-reported clinical history. This sample was taken from a study of blood T cell repertoires in COVID-19. CDR1 and CDR2 from the germline V gene are SGHRS and YFSETQ. There are 16 residues in the CDR3. V was shortened by 4 bases and J by 6 bases, with 22 bases between the two germline ends. The table came from immunoSEQ multiplex PCR; TCRdb's copy has only in-frame clones and leaves some out. The profile shows under 250,000 clones, more than 80% of them singletons. The chain recombines TRBV5-1 with TRBJ1-2; D possibly corresponds to TRBD1 (5 bases). The sample comprised PBMCs or T cells enriched from blood (not recorded which). The sequence was collected from a man aged 55 to 69 who had recovered from COVID-19. The CDR3 DNA is TGCGCCAGCAGCCCTGACAGTTCTATAATGTTTGATGGCTACACCTTC. This sequence encodes CASSPDSSIMFDGYTF. Drawing the rest from reference TRBV5-1 and TRBJ1-2, the complete variable domain is KAGVTQTPRYLIKTRGQQVTLSCSPISGHRSVSWYQQTPGQGLQFLFEYFSETQRNKGNFPGRFSGRQFSNSRSEMNVSTLELGDSALYLCASSPDSSIMFDGYTFGSGTRLTVV.